Detailed here is one TCR beta chain. Its antigen is still unknown. Template switching, a step in the protocol, added a universal primer site, and cDNA carried unique molecular identifiers. One entry per CDR3 protein, called by TCRdb with MiXCR from the 5' RACE reads. The repertoire consists of 200,000 to 250,000 distinct CDR3 sequences, with roughly a tenth occurring once and the leading ten covering 9% to 10%. These data belong to a study of identical twins. Study conclusions and caveats: Abundant beta clonotypes from cord blood bore fewer insertions; memory repertoires lacked this pattern.

Looked up from germline, CDR1 is DFQATT and CDR2 is SNEGSKA (reference sequence). The CDR3 extends over 14 amino acids. V was trimmed by 0 bases and J by 7 bases, leaving 15 bases between them. Every sampled donor was Caucasian and healthy. The chain uses TRBV20-1 and TRBJ1-2, with a possible D match to TRBD1 (5 bases). The specimen sequenced was memory T cells sorted from blood. The clonotype comes from a man aged 50 or older in good health. DNA for the CDR3: TGCAGTGCTAGAGATGGAAGGGGTTGGTTTGGCTACACCTTC. It codes for CSARDGRGWFGYTF.